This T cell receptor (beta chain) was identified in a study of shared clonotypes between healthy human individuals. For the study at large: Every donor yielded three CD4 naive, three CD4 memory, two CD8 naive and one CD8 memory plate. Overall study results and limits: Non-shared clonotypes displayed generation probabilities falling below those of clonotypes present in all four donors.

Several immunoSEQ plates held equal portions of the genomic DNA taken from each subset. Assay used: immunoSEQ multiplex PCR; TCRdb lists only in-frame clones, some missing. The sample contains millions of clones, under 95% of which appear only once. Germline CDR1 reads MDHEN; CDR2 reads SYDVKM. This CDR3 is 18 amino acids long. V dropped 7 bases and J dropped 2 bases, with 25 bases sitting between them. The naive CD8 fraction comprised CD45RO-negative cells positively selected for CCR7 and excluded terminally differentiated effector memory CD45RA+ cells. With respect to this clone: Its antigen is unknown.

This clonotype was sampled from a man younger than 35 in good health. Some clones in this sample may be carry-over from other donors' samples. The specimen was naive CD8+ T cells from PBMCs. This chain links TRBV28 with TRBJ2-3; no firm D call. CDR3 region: CASNQPNSPRLLTDTQYF. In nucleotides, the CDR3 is TGTGCCAGCAACCAACCCAACTCCCCTAGGCTTCTCACAGATACGCAGTATTTT.